The 3 T cell receptor beta chains presented below share a single source sample, sequenced in a study of blood T cell repertoires in COVID-19. Data came from immunoSEQ multiplex PCR; TCRdb stores just in-frame clones and leaves some out. The sample consists of 400,000 to 500,000 clones, approximately 91% of them appearing once. Sequenced material: PBMCs or T cells enriched from blood (not recorded which). Receptor source: a woman under 30 who had been exposed to COVID-19.

The V gene is TRBV18, the J gene TRBJ2-1; TRBD2 matches 10 bases. The CDR3 runs 16 residues. Germline V lookup: CDR1 KGHSH, CDR2 LQKENI. V lost 3 bases and J lost 3; bases outside the gene matches: 5. The CDR3 sequence is CASSPPGLAVYNEQFF. The CDR3 coding sequence is TGTGCCAGCTCACCCCCCGGACTAGCGGTCTACAATGAGCAGTTCTTC.

This clone was found once. V is TRBV19 and J is TRBJ2-1; 8 bases agree with TRBD2. CDR1 and CDR2 from the germline V gene are LNHDA and SQIVND (reference sequence). The CDR3 is 15 residues long. Trimming at V came to 5 bases and at J to 3 bases, leaving 6 bases not matched to a gene. Written as DNA, the CDR3 is TGTGCCAGTAGTCCCTGGACTAGCAGCTACAATGAGCAGTTCTTC. Its translation: CASSPWTSSYNEQFF.

CDR3 DNA sequence: TGTGCCAGCAGCTTAGAAGAAATCTTATCAGACACTGAAGCTTTCTTT. It is translated as CASSLEEILSDTEAFF. This chain links TRBV7-6 with TRBJ1-1; unclear D gene. CDR1 is SGHVS, CDR2 FNYEAQ, per germline. The CDR3 totals 16 residues. Trimming stripped 1 base from V and 3 bases from J, with 15 bases between. Using reference TRBV7-6 and TRBJ1-1 for the parts outside the CDR3, the full variable domain is GAGVSQSPRYKVTKRGQDVALRCDPISGHVSLYWYRQALGQGPEFLTYFNYEAQQDKSGLPNDRFSAERPEGSISTLTIQRTEQRDSAMYRCASSLEEILSDTEAFFGQGTRLTVV.